The 24 T cell receptor beta chains listed next were all sequenced from one sample in a study of blood T cell repertoires in COVID-19. The repertoire was sequenced with immunoSEQ multiplex PCR; TCRdb's copy has only in-frame clones and lacks some. Altogether around 400,000 clones are present, approximately 90% being singletons, with the ten largest covering over 0.7%. Sequencing input: PBMCs or T cells enriched from blood (not recorded which). All receptors derive from a woman aged 35 to 49 who had been exposed to COVID-19.

The chain recombines TRBV13 with TRBJ1-1; D is unresolved. CDR1 PRHDT and CDR2 FYEKMQ come from the germline V gene (reference sequence). CDR3 size: 12 residues. The ends were cut back, 0 bases at V and 11 bases at J, with 10 bases in the middle. This CDR3 is CASSLGPTGAFF. DNA of the CDR3: TGTGCCAGCAGCTTAGGACCAACGGGGGCTTTCTTT.

The rearrangement joins TRBV5-6 to TRBJ1-2; 9 nucleotides match TRBD1. The CDR3 runs 16 residues. CDR1 and CDR2 (germline): SGHDT, YYEEEE. The V segment lost 4 bases and the J segment 6 bases; nucleotides outside the gene matches: 13. The CDR3 protein is CASSLGGRQGVNGYTF. For the CDR3, the DNA is TGTGCCAGCAGCCTGGGCGGGAGACAGGGGGTAAATGGCTACACCTTC. Supplemented by reference TRBV5-6 and TRBJ1-2, the full variable domain reads DAGVTQSPTHLIKTRGQQVTLRCSPKSGHDTVSWYQQALGQGPQFIFQYYEEEERQRGNFPDRFSGHQFPNYSSELNVNALLLGDSALYLCASSLGGRQGVNGYTFGSGTRLTVV.

This rearrangement joins TRBV9 to TRBJ1-3; D might be TRBD1 (5 bases). Germline lookup yields CDR1 SGDLS and CDR2 YYNGEE. The CDR3 sequence is 18 residues long. The V end was cut by 1 base, the J end by 0 bases, with 17 bases between. This CDR3 reads CASSVSTGGTVSGNTIYF. In nucleotides, the CDR3 is TGTGCCAGCAGCGTATCTACTGGGGGGACGGTCTCTGGAAACACCATATATTTT.

This chain connects TRBV24-1 to TRBJ2-7; 9 nucleotides match TRBD1. Per germline, CDR1 KGHDR and CDR2 SFDVKD. This CDR3 has 15 amino acids. Trimming removed 2 bases from V and 4 bases from J; junction bases left unmatched: 5. CDR3 DNA: TGTGCCACCAGTGATTCGGGACAGGGATCATACGAGCAGTACTTC. Translating gives CATSDSGQGSYEQYF.

The rearrangement joins TRBV7-2 to TRBJ1-1; D is unclear. The germline V gene has CDR1 SGHTA and CDR2 FQGNSA. The CDR3 contains 18 residues. V dropped 1 base and J dropped 2 bases, with 20 bases sitting between them. The CDR3 spells CASSLERVKGESNTEAFF. In DNA, the CDR3 is TGTGCCAGCAGCTTAGAGCGGGTCAAGGGTGAGTCCAACACTGAAGCTTTCTTT.

The rearrangement links TRBV6-5 to TRBJ1-6; D is undetermined. The V end was cut by 2 bases, the J end by 10 bases, with 12 bases between. Germline loops: CDR1 MNHEY, CDR2 SVGAGI. CDR3 size: 14 residues. The CDR3 reads CASSYEARGSPLHF. The DNA for the CDR3 is TGTGCCAGCAGTTACGAGGCAAGAGGCTCACCCCTCCACTTT.

This chain joins TRBV19 and TRBJ2-1, with 7 bases aligning to TRBD2. The ends lost 4 bases at V and 7 bases at J; junction bases unmatched: 10. This CDR3 is built from 15 residues. Germline V gene sequence: CDR1 LNHDA, CDR2 SQIVND (reference sequence). The CDR3 bases are TGTGCCAGTAGTAGCGGCGGGAGAGTCTGGAATGAGCAGTTCTTC. Translation gives CASSSGGRVWNEQFF.

This clone was found a few times. CDR3 in DNA: TGTGCCTGGACTAAAGACAGAAAGAACACTGAAGCTTTCTTT. Residues: CAWTKDRKNTEAFF. The chain joins TRBV30 to TRBJ1-1; the D gene is possibly TRBD1 (5 bases). V dropped 4 bases and J dropped 1 base, with 13 bases sitting between them. This CDR3 has 14 amino acids. Germline CDR1 and CDR2: GTSNPN and SVGIG (reference sequence).

CDR3 residues: CASSLRDIGDTIYF. In DNA, the CDR3 is TGTGCCAGCAGCCTACGGGACATCGGAGACACCATATATTTT. V gene TRBV6-6 combines with J gene TRBJ1-3; a possible D gene is TRBD1 (6 bases). V lost 6 bases and J lost 8, with 17 bases in between. This CDR3 comprises 14 residues. Germline lookup yields CDR1 MNHNY and CDR2 SVGAGI (reference sequence).

The V and J genes are TRBV12-3 or TRBV12-4 and TRBJ1-2; D is uncertain. CDR3 size: 12 residues. The ends were cut back, 5 bases at V and 2 bases at J, with 6 bases in the middle. DNA for the CDR3: TGTGCCAGCAGTAACAGAAACTATGGCTACACCTTC. This sequence encodes CASSNRNYGYTF.

This chain joins TRBV19 and TRBJ1-2, with 8 bases aligning to TRBD1. This CDR3 spans 17 amino acids. In germline, CDR1 is LNHDA, CDR2 SQIVND (reference sequence). V trimming: 4 bases; J trimming: 1 base; junction bases outside the gene matches: 11. The CDR3 coding sequence is TGTGCCAGTAGTAAGGGACAGGAGGGGAGAATTAACTATGGCTACACCTTC. This gives the protein CASSKGQEGRINYGYTF.

CDR3 DNA sequence: TGTGCCAGCAGCCAAGGGACTACCGGTTCACCCCTCCACTTT. It translates to CASSQGTTGSPLHF. V gene TRBV3-1 (or the pseudogene TRBV3-2) combines with J gene TRBJ1-6; D not certain. The ends were cut back, 1 base at V and 9 bases at J, with 10 bases in the middle. This CDR3 spans 14 amino acids. Germline CDR1 reads LGHDT; CDR2 reads YNNKEL (reference sequence).

Turning to this clone: One junction end does not reproduce the germline sequence, and a read error may be involved. V usage is TRBV6-5 and J usage is TRBJ1-3, with D possibly being TRBD1 (6 bases). Germline CDR1 is MNHEY and CDR2 is SVGAGI. The CDR3 spans 14 residues. This chain's CDR3 is CASSYWGPGNTIYF. The CDR3 nucleotides are TGTGCCAGCAGCTACTGGGGGCCTGGAAACACCATATATTTT.

This clone was seen once. V usage is TRBV2 and J usage is TRBJ1-1, with TRBD1 identical over 9 bases. Germline loops: CDR1 SNHLY, CDR2 FYNNEI. The CDR3 totals 14 residues. Trimming took 3 bases from V and 3 from J; bases not matched to a gene: 2. This CDR3 is CASSDRTGDTEAFF. In nucleotides, the CDR3 is TGTGCCAGCAGTGATAGGACAGGGGACACTGAAGCTTTCTTT.

CDR3: CAWSSGQGFYEQYF. Written as DNA, the CDR3 is TGTGCCTGGAGTTCGGGACAGGGATTCTACGAGCAGTACTTC. This rearrangement joins TRBV30 to TRBJ2-7; TRBD1 matches at 9 bases. CDR1 GTSNPN and CDR2 SVGIG come from the germline V gene (reference sequence). The CDR3 extends over 14 amino acids. V was clipped by 2 bases and J by 3 bases; unmatched bases: 5. The variable domain in full, with the rest retrieved from reference TRBV30 and TRBJ2-7, is SQTIHQWPATLVQPVGSPLSLECTVEGTSNPNLYWYRQAAGRGLQLLFYSVGIGQISSEVPQNLSASRPQDRQFILSSKKLLLSDSGFYLCAWSSGQGFYEQYFGPGTRLTVT.

This clone was seen only a few times. CDR3 region: CASGFHRVLDTEAFF. CDR3 coding DNA: TGTGCTAGTGGTTTCCACAGGGTTTTGGACACTGAAGCTTTCTTT. V and J are TRBV12-5 and TRBJ1-1; TRBD1 is a possible D gene (6 bases). The CDR3 contains 15 residues. From germline, CDR1 is LGHNT and CDR2 FRNRAP. V lost 3 bases to trimming and J lost 3 bases, with 14 bases between them.

The chain is built from TRBV12-5 and TRBJ1-6, with D unresolved. Germline V CDR1 and CDR2: LGHNT, FRNRAP. The CDR3 runs to 11 residues. Trimming shortened V by 7 bases and J by 7 bases, and 5 bases separated the two germline ends. The CDR3 bases are TGTGCTAGTGAGCAAAATTCACCCCTCCACTTT. Translating gives CASEQNSPLHF.

In DNA, the CDR3 is TGTGCCTGGAGTGCAGGGCCTAATGAAAAACTGTTTTTT. This codes for CAWSAGPNEKLFF. This chain links TRBV30 with TRBJ1-4; the D gene is possibly TRBD1 (5 bases). The V gene's germline CDR1 is GTSNPN and CDR2 SVGIG (reference sequence). The CDR3 covers 13 residues. V was pared by 1 base and J by 3 bases, with 6 bases between.

CDR3 in DNA: TGTGCCAGCACCACAGCGGGGACAGGGGGCGGGTCACCCCTCCACTTT. It encodes CASTTAGTGGGSPLHF. The chain links TRBV2 to TRBJ1-6; 12 bases map to TRBD1. Germline CDR1 is SNHLY and CDR2 is FYNNEI. The V gene end was trimmed by 7 bases and the J gene end by 10 bases; junction bases not matched to a gene: 11. The CDR3 has 16 amino acids. The full variable domain, rest sourced from reference TRBV2 and TRBJ1-6, is EPEVTQTPSHQVTQMGQEVILRCVPISNHLYFYWYRQILGQKVEFLVSFYNNEISEKSEIFDDQFSVERPDGSNFTLKIRSTKLEDSAMYFCASTTAGTGGGSPLHFGNGTRLTVT.

This rearrangement joins TRBV24-1 to TRBJ2-2, with a tentative D call TRBD1 (5 bases). From germline, CDR1 is KGHDR and CDR2 SFDVKD. The CDR3 sequence is 15 residues long. V lost 4 bases and J 0 bases, leaving 8 bases between the germline ends. This CDR3 reads CATSERQSNTGELFF. The CDR3 DNA is TGTGCCACCAGTGAAAGACAGTCGAACACCGGGGAGCTGTTTTTT.

The chain employs TRBV2 and TRBJ2-6, with no clear D. CDR1 SNHLY and CDR2 FYNNEI come from the germline V gene. CDR3 length: 14 residues. The V and J ends lost 3 bases and 4 bases respectively, with 7 bases between them. Here the CDR3 reads CASSEGFGANVLTF. In DNA form, the CDR3 reads TGTGCCAGCAGTGAGGGCTTCGGGGCCAACGTCCTGACTTTC.

The V and J genes are TRBV29-1 and TRBJ1-3; 9 nucleotides match TRBD1. Germline V gene data show CDR1 as SQVTM and CDR2 as ANQGSEA. V gave up 3 bases and J gave up 1 base; unmatched junction bases: 1. CDR3 length: 14 residues. CDR3 in amino acids: CSVDGQGSGNTIYF. In DNA form, the CDR3 reads TGCAGCGTTGATGGACAGGGGTCTGGAAACACCATATATTTT.

This sequence joins TRBV5-4 and TRBJ1-5; D gene uncertain. The germline V gene encodes CDR1 SGHNT and CDR2 YYREEE (reference sequence). The CDR3 sequence is 15 residues long. Trimming cost V 4 bases and J 5 bases, with 16 bases left between them. CDR3: CASSGGPRADQPQHF. Here the CDR3 DNA reads TGTGCCAGCAGCGGAGGGCCGAGGGCGGATCAGCCCCAGCATTTT.

V gene TRBV6-5 combines with J gene TRBJ2-7; 7 nucleotides agree with TRBD1. The trim removed 4 bases at V and 2 bases at J, leaving 8 bases unmatched. This CDR3 region has 15 residues. Germline V gene sequence: CDR1 MNHEY, CDR2 SVGAGI. DNA of the CDR3: TGTGCCAGCAGTTTCGGGACAGTGCCTACCTACGAGCAGTACTTC. Its translation: CASSFGTVPTYEQYF.